The next 9 T cell receptor beta chains were all read from a single sample in a study of graft-versus-host responses after intestinal transplantation. The table came from immunoSEQ multiplex PCR; TCRdb's copy has only in-frame clones and leaves some out. The repertoire holds about 14,000 clones, with around 94% as singletons. The material was PBMCs, obtained 9 days after transplant. All receptors come from a human patient who received an intestinal transplant, so some T cells may come from the graft donor.

The rearrangement uses TRBV9 and TRBJ2-7; D is unresolved. Germline lookup yields CDR1 SGDLS and CDR2 YYNGEE. The CDR3 consists of 14 residues. Deletions cut 2 bases from V and 4 bases from J, with 13 bases between. CDR3 protein: CASSVLDGRYEQYF. CDR3 in DNA: TGTGCCAGCAGCGTCCTGGACGGGCGATACGAGCAGTACTTC.

This clone was detected only a few times. This chain connects TRBV19 to TRBJ2-7; 9 bases are a match to TRBD1. The length of the CDR3 is 15 residues. The V gene's germline CDR1 is LNHDA and CDR2 SQIVND (reference sequence). V shed 1 base and J 0 bases; nucleotides not matched to a gene: 1. The CDR3 loop reads CASSIGTGASYEQYF. CDR3 in DNA: TGTGCCAGTAGTATAGGGACAGGGGCCTCCTACGAGCAGTACTTC. Using reference TRBV19 and TRBJ2-7 for the parts outside the CDR3, the full variable domain is DGGITQSPKYLFRKEGQNVTLSCEQNLNHDAMYWYRQDPGQGLRLIYYSQIVNDFQKGDIAEGYSVSREKKESFPLTVTSAQKNPTAFYLCASSIGTGASYEQYFGPGTRLTVT.

The V gene is TRBV11-2, the J gene TRBJ2-1; TRBD2 might be the D (5 bases). The CDR3 covers 18 residues. V was trimmed by 2 bases and J by 6 bases, leaving 23 bases between them. In germline, CDR1 is SGHAT, CDR2 FQNNGV. The CDR3 nucleotides are TGTGCCAGCAGCTTATCATCTGGTGGCGGGCACTGGCGCAATGAGCAGTTCTTC. Its protein product is CASSLSSGGGHWRNEQFF.

In this sample, this clone turned up a few times. This chain's CDR3 is CASSDEDKPNTGELFF. The CDR3 nucleotides are TGTGCCAGCAGCGACGAGGACAAGCCGAACACCGGGGAGCTGTTTTTT. The V call is TRBV9, the J call TRBJ2-2; weak D call: TRBD1 (5 bases). V lost 3 bases, J lost 0 bases, and 12 bases lay in between. CDR3 length: 16 residues. Germline V gives CDR1 SGDLS, CDR2 YYNGEE. The full variable domain, completed using reference TRBV9 and TRBJ2-2, is DSGVTQTPKHLITATGQRVTLRCSPRSGDLSVYWYQQSLDQGLQFLIQYYNGEERAKGNILERFSAQQFPDLHSELNLSSLELGDSALYFCASSDEDKPNTGELFFGEGSRLTVL.

This clone was recorded once. The chain carries TRBV4-1 and TRBJ2-1; no reliable D call. In germline, CDR1 is MGHRA, CDR2 YSYEKL. V was pared by 2 bases and J by 8 bases, with 19 bases between. The CDR3 consists of 16 residues. This CDR3 reads CASSQSPGVLRDEQFF. The CDR3 nucleotides are TGCGCCAGCAGCCAATCCCCGGGTGTGTTACGAGATGAGCAGTTCTTC.

The V and J genes are TRBV19 and TRBJ2-3; 10 bases match TRBD2. CDR1 is LNHDA, CDR2 SQIVND, per germline (reference sequence). J was trimmed by 0 bases and V by 5 bases; bases with no gene match: 11. The CDR3 extends over 18 amino acids. This CDR3 is CASSLRLAGWSSTDTQYF. The CDR3 DNA sequence: TGTGCCAGTAGTTTACGACTAGCGGGTTGGTCTAGCACAGATACGCAGTATTTT.

This clone appeared a single time. The chain combines TRBV28 with TRBJ1-1; tentative D call: TRBD1 (5 bases). Germline loops: CDR1 MDHEN, CDR2 SYDVKM. The CDR3 covers 14 residues. V was pared by 6 bases and J by 7 bases, with 18 bases between. The CDR3 sequence: CASSPGLWPGEAFF. The CDR3, as DNA: TGTGCCAGCAGCCCGGGACTGTGGCCGGGTGAAGCTTTCTTT. The complete variable domain, with remaining parts taken from reference TRBV28 and TRBJ1-1, reads DVKVTQSSRYLVKRTGEKVFLECVQDMDHENMFWYRQDPGLGLRLIYFSYDVKMKEKGDIPEGYSVSREKKERFSLILESASTNQTSMYLCASSPGLWPGEAFFGQGTRLTVV.

The chain couples TRBV13 to TRBJ2-7, with D perhaps TRBD2 (5 bases). The ends were cut back, 4 bases at V and 7 bases at J, with 14 bases in the middle. CDR3 length equals 13 residues. CDR1 is PRHDT and CDR2 is FYEKMQ in the germline V gene (reference sequence). The CDR3 loop is CASSYNSEREQYF. CDR3 bases: TGTGCCAGCAGCTACAACTCCGAGCGGGAGCAGTACTTC. The entire variable domain, with the rest obtained from reference TRBV13 and TRBJ2-7, is as follows: AAGVIQSPRHLIKEKRETATLKCYPIPRHDTVYWYQQGPGQDPQFLISFYEKMQSDKGSIPDRFSAQQFSDYHSELNMSSLELGDSALYFCASSYNSEREQYFGPGTRLTVT.

The chain carries TRBV7-9 and TRBJ1-3; TRBD1 is a possible D gene (6 bases). V lost 5 bases and J lost 0, with 11 bases in between. The CDR3 covers 15 residues. The germline V gene has CDR1 SEHNR and CDR2 FQNEAQ (reference sequence). CDR3 loop: CASSPGQSSGNTIYF. The CDR3 DNA is TGTGCCAGCAGCCCAGGACAGTCCTCTGGAAACACCATATATTTT.